This T cell receptor beta chain was captured in a study of blood T cell repertoires in COVID-19. Overall study: COVID-19 samples, acute and convalescent, were from the United States, Italy and Spain. From T cells, B-cell-depleted T cells, or PBMCs came the material, which was cDNA or gDNA.

The CDR3 runs to 15 residues. Germline lookup yields CDR1 MNHEY and CDR2 SVGAGI. The ends were cut back, 7 bases at V and 2 bases at J, with 17 bases in the middle. This clone was counted once. Authors' analysis steps: Nucleated cell counts were estimated from reference gene primer amplification. Data came from immunoSEQ multiplex PCR; TCRdb stores just in-frame clones and leaves some out. From that table come the V and J calls and clone size; the DNA was used to work out D and trimming. Of some 82,000 clones listed, 81% were seen once; the top ten hold about 45%. The rearrangement links TRBV6-5 to TRBJ2-5, with D possibly matching TRBD2 (6 bases). Sequencing input: peripheral blood. The clonotype originates from a man older than 75 with acute or convalescent COVID-19. CDR3 nucleotide sequence: TGTGCCAGCACCCGAAGTCCGGGACTTCAAGAGACCCAGTACTTC. Amino acids: CASTRSPGLQETQYF.